This T cell receptor beta chain originates from a study of Ad26.COV2.S vaccination and SARS-CoV-2 variants. Looking at the study overall: Donor allocation was to the COV1001 Ad26.COV2.S trial arm. Ad26.COV2.S given intramuscularly, once or twice 56 days apart. Broader study findings: Researchers cautioned that TCR breadth and depth analyses may have underestimated total T cell responses.

The CDR3 totals 17 residues. Trimming at V came to 0 bases and at J to 5 bases, leaving 8 bases not matched to a gene. Germline V lookup: CDR1 SGHAT, CDR2 FQNNGV. As concerns this clone: Its antigen is still unknown.

TCRdb's table, derived via immunoSEQ multiplex PCR, lists solely in-frame clones and lacks some. The sample gives roughly 420,000 clones, 70% to 90% of which show up once; roughly 4% is in the top ten. Treatment defined: some 20 received Ad26.COV2.S at low or high dose, single or two shots; 5 received placebo; per-sample allocation not given. Sampling was done on day 63 after the first vaccine or placebo injection. In the vaccine, an Ad26 vector expressed the SARS-CoV-2 spike of the Wuhan strain. The chain is built from TRBV11-2 and TRBJ2-5; 11 nucleotides match TRBD2. The TCR originated in a person between 18 and 65 years old who received the Ad26.COV2.S COVID-19 vaccine or a placebo. The material sequenced was peripheral blood, taken in a trial of Ad26.COV2.S vaccine versus placebo. CDR3 residues: CASSLDALAGGGETQYF. The DNA of the CDR3 is TGTGCCAGCAGCTTAGATGCGCTAGCGGGGGGCGGTGAGACCCAGTACTTC. Combining the CDR3 with reference TRBV11-2 and TRBJ2-5 gives the whole variable domain EAGVAQSPRYKIIEKRQSVAFWCNPISGHATLYWYQQILGQGPKLLIQFQNNGVVDDSQLPKDRFSAERLKGVDSTLKIQPAKLEDSAVYLCASSLDALAGGGETQYFGPGTRLLVL.